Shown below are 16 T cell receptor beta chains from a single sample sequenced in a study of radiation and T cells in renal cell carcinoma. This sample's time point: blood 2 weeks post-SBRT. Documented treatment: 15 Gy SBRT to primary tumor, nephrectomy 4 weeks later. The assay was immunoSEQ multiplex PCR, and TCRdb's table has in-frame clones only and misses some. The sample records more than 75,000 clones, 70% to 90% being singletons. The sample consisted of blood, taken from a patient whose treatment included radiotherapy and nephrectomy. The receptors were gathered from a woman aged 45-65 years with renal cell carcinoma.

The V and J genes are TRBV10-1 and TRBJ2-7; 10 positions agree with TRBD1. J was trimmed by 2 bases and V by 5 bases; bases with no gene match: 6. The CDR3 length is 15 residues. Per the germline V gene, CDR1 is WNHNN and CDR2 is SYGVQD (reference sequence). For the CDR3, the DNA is TGCGCCAGCAGTCGGGGACAGGGGCCAACCTACGAGCAGTACTTC. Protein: CASSRGQGPTYEQYF.

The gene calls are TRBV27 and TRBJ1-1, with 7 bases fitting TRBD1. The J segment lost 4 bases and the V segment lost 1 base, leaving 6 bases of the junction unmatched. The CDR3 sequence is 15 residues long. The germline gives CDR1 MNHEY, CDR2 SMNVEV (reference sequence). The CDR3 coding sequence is TGTGCCAGCAGTTTATTCCGAGGGGGCGGCACTGAAGCTTTCTTT. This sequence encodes CASSLFRGGGTEAFF.

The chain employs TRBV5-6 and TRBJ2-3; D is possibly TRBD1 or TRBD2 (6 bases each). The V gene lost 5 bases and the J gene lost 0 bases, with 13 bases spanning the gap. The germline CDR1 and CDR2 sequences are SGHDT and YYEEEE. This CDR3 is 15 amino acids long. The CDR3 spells CASRSWGASTDTQYF. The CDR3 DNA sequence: TGTGCCAGCAGATCCTGGGGGGCTAGCACAGATACGCAGTATTTT.

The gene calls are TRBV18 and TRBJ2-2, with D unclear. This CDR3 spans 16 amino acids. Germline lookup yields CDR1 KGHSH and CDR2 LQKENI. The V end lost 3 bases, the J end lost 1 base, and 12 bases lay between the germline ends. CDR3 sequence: CASSPERTRNTGELFF. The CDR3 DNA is TGTGCCAGCTCACCTGAGAGGACCAGGAACACCGGGGAGCTGTTTTTT.

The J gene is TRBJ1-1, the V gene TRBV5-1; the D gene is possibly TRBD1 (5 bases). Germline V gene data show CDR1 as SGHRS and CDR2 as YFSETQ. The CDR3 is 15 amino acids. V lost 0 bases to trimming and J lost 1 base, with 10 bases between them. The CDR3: CASSLGDGTNTEAFF. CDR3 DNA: TGCGCCAGCAGCTTGGGGGACGGGACGAACACTGAAGCTTTCTTT. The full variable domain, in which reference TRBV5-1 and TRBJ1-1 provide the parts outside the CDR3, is KAGVTQTPRYLIKTRGQQVTLSCSPISGHRSVSWYQQTPGQGLQFLFEYFSETQRNKGNFPGRFSGRQFSNSRSEMNVSTLELGDSALYLCASSLGDGTNTEAFFGQGTRLTVV.

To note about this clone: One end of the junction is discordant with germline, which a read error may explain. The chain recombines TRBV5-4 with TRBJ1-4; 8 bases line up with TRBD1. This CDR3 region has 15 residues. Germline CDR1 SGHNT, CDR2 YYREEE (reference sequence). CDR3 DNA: TGCGCCAGCAGCCAAAACAGGGGGACTAATGAAAAACTGTTTTTT. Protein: CASSQNRGTNEKLFF.

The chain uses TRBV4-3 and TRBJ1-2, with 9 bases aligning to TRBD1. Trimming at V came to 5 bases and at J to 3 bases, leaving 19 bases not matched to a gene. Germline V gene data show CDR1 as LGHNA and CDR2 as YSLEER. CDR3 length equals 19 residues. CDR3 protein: CASSSQTGTGNLIYYGYTF. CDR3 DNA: TGCGCCAGCAGCTCCCAAACCGGGACAGGGAATCTAATCTACTATGGCTACACCTTC.

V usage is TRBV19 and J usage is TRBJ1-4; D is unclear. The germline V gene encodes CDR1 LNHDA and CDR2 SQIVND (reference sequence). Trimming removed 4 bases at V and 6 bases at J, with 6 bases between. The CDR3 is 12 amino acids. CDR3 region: CASSNPDEKLFF. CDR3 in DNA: TGTGCCAGTAGTAACCCGGATGAAAAACTGTTTTTT. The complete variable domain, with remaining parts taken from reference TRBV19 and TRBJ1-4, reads DGGITQSPKYLFRKEGQNVTLSCEQNLNHDAMYWYRQDPGQGLRLIYYSQIVNDFQKGDIAEGYSVSREKKESFPLTVTSAQKNPTAFYLCASSNPDEKLFFGSGTQLSVL.

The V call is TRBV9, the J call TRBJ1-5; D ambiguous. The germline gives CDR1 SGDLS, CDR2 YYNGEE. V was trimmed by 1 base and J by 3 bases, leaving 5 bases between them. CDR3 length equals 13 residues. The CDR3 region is CASSVSVNQPQHF. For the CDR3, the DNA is TGTGCCAGCAGCGTATCGGTCAATCAGCCCCAGCATTTT.

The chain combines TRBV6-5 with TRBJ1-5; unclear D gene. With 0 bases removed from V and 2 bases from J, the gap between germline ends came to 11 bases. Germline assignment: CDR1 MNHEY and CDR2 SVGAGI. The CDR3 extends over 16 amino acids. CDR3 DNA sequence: TGTGCCAGCAGTTACTCGCCAGCCGGGGGCAATCAGCCCCAGCATTTT. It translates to CASSYSPAGGNQPQHF.

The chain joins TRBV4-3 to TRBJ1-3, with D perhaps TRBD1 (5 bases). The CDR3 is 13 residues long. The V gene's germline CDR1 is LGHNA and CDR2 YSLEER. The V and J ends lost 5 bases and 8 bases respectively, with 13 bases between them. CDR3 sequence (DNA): TGCGCCAGCAGCTCGGGACCTCGAGACACCATATATTTT. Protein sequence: CASSSGPRDTIYF.

CDR3 region: CASSFSEDTQYF. The CDR3 coding sequence is TGTGCCAGCAGTTTTTCGGAAGATACGCAGTATTTT. The chain is built from TRBV28 and TRBJ2-3; D remains ambiguous. The CDR3 covers 12 residues. The V gene's germline CDR1 is MDHEN and CDR2 SYDVKM. The V gene lost 3 bases and the J gene lost 5 bases, with 6 bases spanning the gap.

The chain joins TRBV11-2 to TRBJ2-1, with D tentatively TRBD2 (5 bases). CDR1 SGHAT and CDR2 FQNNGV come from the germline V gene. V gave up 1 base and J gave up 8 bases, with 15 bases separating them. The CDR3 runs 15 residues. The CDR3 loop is CASSLGMWVRDEQFF. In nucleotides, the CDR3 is TGTGCCAGCAGCTTAGGCATGTGGGTGCGGGATGAGCAGTTCTTC. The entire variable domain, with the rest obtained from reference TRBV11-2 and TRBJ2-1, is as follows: EAGVAQSPRYKIIEKRQSVAFWCNPISGHATLYWYQQILGQGPKLLIQFQNNGVVDDSQLPKDRFSAERLKGVDSTLKIQPAKLEDSAVYLCASSLGMWVRDEQFFGPGTRLTVL.

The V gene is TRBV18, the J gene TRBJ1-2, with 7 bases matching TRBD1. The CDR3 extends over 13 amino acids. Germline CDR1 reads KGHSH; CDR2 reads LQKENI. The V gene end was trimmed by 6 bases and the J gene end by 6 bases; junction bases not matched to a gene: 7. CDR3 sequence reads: CASSQITGDGYTF. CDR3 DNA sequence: TGTGCCAGCTCGCAAATTACAGGGGATGGCTACACCTTC.

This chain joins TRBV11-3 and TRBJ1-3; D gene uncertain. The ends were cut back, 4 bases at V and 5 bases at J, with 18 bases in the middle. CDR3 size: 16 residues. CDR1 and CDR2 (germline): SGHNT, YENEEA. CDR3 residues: CASSSRRGPTRNTIYF. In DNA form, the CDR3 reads TGTGCCAGCAGCTCCCGACGTGGACCTACACGAAACACCATATATTTT.

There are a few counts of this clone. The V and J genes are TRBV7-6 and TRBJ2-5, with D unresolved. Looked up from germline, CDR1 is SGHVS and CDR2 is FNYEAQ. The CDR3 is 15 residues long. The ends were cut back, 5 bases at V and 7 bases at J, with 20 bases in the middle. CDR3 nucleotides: TGTGCCAGCAGCCGCGACCGCCAAACCACGGGGACCCAGTACTTC. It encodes CASSRDRQTTGTQYF.